This section outlines one T cell receptor (beta chain) sequence together with its context. This sample was included in a study of cytomegalovirus exposure and HLA in healthy donors. V was clipped by 5 bases and J by 5 bases, with 9 bases between them. The germline gives CDR1 DFQATT, CDR2 SNEGSKA (reference sequence). The CDR3 contains 11 residues. 13 Jbeta primers and 60 Vbeta primers were used for the PCR. The assay was immunoSEQ multiplex PCR, and TCRdb's table has in-frame clones only and misses some. The sample consists of about 200,000 clones, less than 85% of them appearing once. The receptor was isolated from a girl aged 2 to 9 in good health and CMV-seronegative. The sample was PBMCs. V usage is TRBV20-1 and J usage is TRBJ1-1; the D is unclear. In DNA, the CDR3 is TGCAGTGCTGCCGAGGGAACTGAAGCTTTCTTT. Its translation: CSAAEGTEAFF.